The rows below give T cell receptor beta chains drawn from one sample of a study of T cell changes during pregnancy in multiple sclerosis. Assay used: immunoSEQ multiplex PCR; TCRdb lists only in-frame clones, some missing. In the table there are under 75,000 clones, approximately 95% of which are singletons. Source: CD8+ T cells from peripheral blood mononuclear cells, taken in the second trimester of pregnancy. These receptors were obtained from a female donor with multiple sclerosis, enrolled in a pregnancy study. Each CDR3 is given with its conserved first and last residue. The D gene is left open where the match is weak. A row's size may be missing; if present it is once, few, many or a size class.

v_call,clone_size,d_call,j_call,cdr3_nt,cdr3_aa
TRBV7-7,once,TRBD2,TRBJ2-1,TGTGCCAGCAGCTCGGGACTAGCGGTCTACAATGAGCAGTTCTTC,CASSSGLAVYNEQFF
TRBV7-9,-,TRBD1,TRBJ2-7,TGTGCCAGCAGCTTTCGCGGGACAGGGGTGAGGACCTACGAGCAGTACTTC,CASSFRGTGVRTYEQYF
TRBV7-2,-,TRBD2,TRBJ2-7,TGTGCCAGCAGCTTCTCGGGAGGGAACGAGCAGTACTTC,CASSFSGGNEQYF
TRBV7-2,-,-,TRBJ2-1,TGTGCCAGCAGCAGCCAGCGTCCGGAGCAGTTCTTC,CASSSQRPEQFF
TRBV6-6,-,TRBD1,TRBJ1-4,TGTGCCAGCAGTCAAGACAGGGGATACGAAAAACTGTTTTTT,CASSQDRGYEKLFF
TRBV9,-,-,TRBJ2-3,TGTGCCAGCAGCGTAGACGGGACTAGCACAGATACGCAGTATTTT,CASSVDGTSTDTQYF
TRBV19,-,TRBD1,TRBJ1-2,TGTGCCAGTATTGGGACAGGGGTCCCCTATGGCTACACCTTC,CASIGTGVPYGYTF
TRBV19,-,TRBD2,TRBJ2-1,TGTGCCAGTAGTCTACTAGCGGGAGCGAATGAGCAGTTCTTC,CASSLLAGANEQFF
TRBV12-5,-,-,TRBJ1-1,TGTGCTAGTGGTTTTCCAGACACTGAAGCTTTCTTT,CASGFPDTEAFF
TRBV4-1,once,-,TRBJ1-4,TGCGCCAGCAGCCAAGTACCCAACCGGGATGAAAAACTGTTTTTT,CASSQVPNRDEKLFF
TRBV27,-,-,TRBJ2-3,TGTGCCAGCAGTCCGCCGCGGGGCCGCACAGATACGCAGTATTTT,CASSPPRGRTDTQYF
TRBV4-1,-,TRBD1,TRBJ2-7,TGCGCCAGTAGACAGGGCTACGAGCAGTACTTC,CASRQGYEQYF
TRBV2,-,TRBD1,TRBJ1-2,TGTGCCAGCAGCACACAGGGGGCAAACTATGGCTACACCTTC,CASSTQGANYGYTF
TRBV19,-,-,TRBJ1-1,TGTGCCAGTAGTGTAGGACAGCCGAACACTGAAGCTTTCTTT,CASSVGQPNTEAFF
TRBV27,-,-,TRBJ2-2,TGTGCCAGCAGTGCACCAGGGACTTACTTTGACGGGGAGCTGTTTTTT,CASSAPGTYFDGELFF
TRBV7-9,-,-,TRBJ2-7,TGTGCCAGCAGCCCGGAGCGATACGAGCAGTACTTC,CASSPERYEQYF
TRBV14,-,-,TRBJ2-5,TGTGCCAGCAGCCCAGACAGGTACCAAGAGACCCAGTACTTC,CASSPDRYQETQYF
TRBV30,-,TRBD2,TRBJ2-1,TGTGCCTGGAGTGTAATAGCGGGAGCCGGGAATGAGCAGTTCTTC,CAWSVIAGAGNEQFF
TRBV27,once,-,TRBJ2-7,TGTGCCAGCAGGATACAGGGATCTTCCTACGAGCAGTACTTC,CASRIQGSSYEQYF
TRBV15,-,-,TRBJ2-3,TGTGCCACCAGTATTCGCCGGGGGAGCACAGATACGCAGTATTTT,CATSIRRGSTDTQYF
TRBV28,once,TRBD2,TRBJ2-3,TGTGCCAGCAGTTGGGCCGGGGAGGGCCCCGATACGCAGTATTTT,CASSWAGEGPDTQYF
TRBV2,-,TRBD2,TRBJ2-1,TGTGCCAGCAGTTTTTTCCTCGGACTAGCGGGAGCCTCCAATGAGCAGTTCTTC,CASSFFLGLAGASNEQFF
TRBV28,-,TRBD2,TRBJ2-5,TGTGCCAGCAGTCTCGGACTAGCGGGAGGAGAGACCCAGTACTTC,CASSLGLAGGETQYF
TRBV7-9,-,TRBD2,TRBJ2-1,TGTGCCAGCAGCCCCGTCGTAGCGGGGAATACCTACAATGAGCAGTTCTTC,CASSPVVAGNTYNEQFF
TRBV7-9,-,-,TRBJ2-6,TGTGCCAGCAGCTTACGGGACAATTTATCTTACTCTGGGGCCAACGTCCTGACTTTC,CASSLRDNLSYSGANVLTF
TRBV6-1,once,-,TRBJ1-1,TGTGCCAGCAGGGAGGACAGCTACACTGAAGCTTTCTTT,CASREDSYTEAFF
TRBV28,-,TRBD1,TRBJ2-7,TGTGCCAGCAGTTTAGGCAGGGGGCTGGTGCAGTACTTC,CASSLGRGLVQYF
TRBV13,-,-,TRBJ2-2,TGTGCCAGCAGCTTAGCGAGCTCTTCGGGGGAGCTGTTTTTT,CASSLASSSGELFF
TRBV10-3,-,TRBD1,TRBJ2-5,TGTGCCACGGGACAGGTCCAAGAGACCCAGTACTTC,CATGQVQETQYF
TRBV11-2,-,-,TRBJ2-1,TGTGCCAGCAGCGCACACTACTACAATGAGCAGTTCTTC,CASSAHYYNEQFF
TRBV19,-,-,TRBJ2-6,TGTGCCAGTAGTATTCGGCCAGGGGAAGGACCTGGGGCCAACGTCCTGACTTTC,CASSIRPGEGPGANVLTF
TRBV13,-,TRBD1,TRBJ1-1,TGTGCCAGCAGCTTCGGACAGGGGAACACTGAAGCTTTCTTT,CASSFGQGNTEAFF
TRBV19,-,TRBD1,TRBJ2-7,TGTGCCAGTAGTTTCGGGACAGGGGGTTTCTACGAGCAGTACTTC,CASSFGTGGFYEQYF
TRBV19,once,TRBD1,TRBJ1-2,TGTGCCAGTAGTCCTCCCTACCCCGGGACAGGGGATGGCTACACCTTC,CASSPPYPGTGDGYTF
TRBV9,-,TRBD1,TRBJ2-5,TGTGCCAGCAGCGGTCCATTGTTGGGACAGCAAGAGACCCAGTACTTC,CASSGPLLGQQETQYF
TRBV10-3,-,-,TRBJ2-2,TGTGCCATCAGTGATGTTGGCTCTCACACCGGGGAGCTGTTTTTT,CAISDVGSHTGELFF
TRBV29-1,-,TRBD1,TRBJ1-2,TGCAGCGTGGACAGGGTTAGTGAGGCTGGCTATGGCTACACCTTC,CSVDRVSEAGYGYTF